This T cell receptor (beta chain) was profiled in a study of T-cell reconstitution after alpha-beta-depleted transplantation in children. TCRbeta library construction was performed incorporating unique molecular identifiers. TCRdb reanalysed the PCR reads using MiXCR and keeps one entry per CDR3 protein. The table records approximately 44,000 distinct CDR3 sequences, less than 6% of them present only once. This clonotype was counted only a few times. The target antigen is unknown. Losses at the gene ends were 5 bases for V and 4 bases for J; bases not matched to a gene: 18. CDR1 KGHDR and CDR2 SFDVKD come from the germline V gene. The CDR3 runs to 19 residues. General study points: Surviving recipient cells, namely T cells and thymic progenitors, were the source of high day-60 TCRbeta diversity in some patients. Several hundred expanded graft clones reportedly were the source of alpha-beta T cells about two months after transplant. After one year, T-cell counts and TCRbeta diversity mostly came from new T cells.

The chain carries TRBV24-1 and TRBJ1-4; 7 nucleotides match TRBD1. The material was PBMCs, mostly from graft donor cells, obtained 60 days after TCRalphabeta/CD19-depleted stem cell transplant. The receptor was derived from a female patient aged 2 to 10 who had a stem cell transplant for aplastic anemia, so the T cells may come from the graft donor. The CDR3 is CATSVPPGQFFKYNEKLFF. CDR3 nucleotide sequence: TGTGCCACCAGTGTACCTCCGGGACAGTTTTTCAAATATAATGAAAAACTGTTTTTT.